This T cell receptor beta chain was sequenced in a study of cytomegalovirus exposure and HLA in healthy donors. Only a few counts were recorded for this clone. The antigen remains undetermined. Study conclusions and caveats: It was reportedly the case that the classifier diagnosed cytomegalovirus status with high specificity and sensitivity.

This CDR3 spans 15 amino acids. In germline, CDR1 is SGHNT, CDR2 YYREEE (reference sequence). The J segment lost 5 bases and the V segment lost 4 bases, leaving 4 bases of the junction unmatched. PCR amplification relied on 60 Vbeta primers (plus 13 Jbeta primers). The protocol was immunoSEQ multiplex PCR, while the TCRdb copy is restricted to in-frame clones and leaves out a portion. The sample yields 150,000 to 200,000 clones, over 70% seen once. The receptor's source is a female donor in good health and CMV-seronegative. Sequencing was carried out using PBMCs. J is TRBJ2-1 and V is TRBV5-4; 12 nucleotides line up with TRBD2. The CDR3 spells CASSASGGANNEQFF. The CDR3 DNA reads TGTGCCAGCAGCGCTAGCGGGGGGGCCAACAATGAGCAGTTCTTC.